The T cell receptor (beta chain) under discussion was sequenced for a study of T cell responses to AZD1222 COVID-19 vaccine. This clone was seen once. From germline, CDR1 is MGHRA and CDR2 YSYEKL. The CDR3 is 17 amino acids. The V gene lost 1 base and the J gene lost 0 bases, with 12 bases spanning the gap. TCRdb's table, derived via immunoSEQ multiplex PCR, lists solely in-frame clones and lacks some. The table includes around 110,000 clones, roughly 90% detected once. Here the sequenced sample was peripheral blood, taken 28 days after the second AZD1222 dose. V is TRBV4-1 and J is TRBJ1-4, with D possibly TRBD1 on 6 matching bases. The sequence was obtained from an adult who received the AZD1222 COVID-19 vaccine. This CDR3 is CASSQGGGMATNEKLFF. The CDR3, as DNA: TGCGCCAGCAGCCAAGGAGGGGGGATGGCAACTAATGAAAAACTGTTTTTT.